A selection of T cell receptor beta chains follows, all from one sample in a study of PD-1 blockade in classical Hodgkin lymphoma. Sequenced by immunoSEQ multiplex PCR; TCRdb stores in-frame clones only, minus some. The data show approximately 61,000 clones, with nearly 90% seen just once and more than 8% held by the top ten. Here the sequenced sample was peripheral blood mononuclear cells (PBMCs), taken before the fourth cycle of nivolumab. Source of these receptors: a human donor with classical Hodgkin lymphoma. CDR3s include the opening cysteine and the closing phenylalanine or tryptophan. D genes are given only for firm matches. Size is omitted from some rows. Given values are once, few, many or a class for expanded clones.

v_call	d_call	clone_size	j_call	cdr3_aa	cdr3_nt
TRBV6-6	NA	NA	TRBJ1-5	CASSDFTGALNQPQHF	TGTGCCAGCTCGGACTTCACGGGGGCTTTAAATCAGCCCCAGCATTTT
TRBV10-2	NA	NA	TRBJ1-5	CASSEQQANNQPQHF	TGCGCCAGCAGTGAGCAACAGGCCAACAATCAGCCCCAGCATTTT
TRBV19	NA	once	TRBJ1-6	CASSTLTSYNSPLHF	TGTGCCAGTAGTACCCTGACCTCCTATAATTCACCCCTCCACTTT
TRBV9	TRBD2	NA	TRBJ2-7	CASSTSGGALAYEQYF	TGTGCCAGCAGCACCTCCGGGGGGGCCTTGGCCTACGAGCAGTACTTC
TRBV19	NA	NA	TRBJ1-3	CASSIIGRESSGNTIYF	TGTGCCAGTAGTATCATTGGACGTGAGAGCTCTGGAAACACCATATATTTT
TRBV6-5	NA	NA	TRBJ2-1	CASLVEGRNEQFF	TGTGCCAGCTTAGTGGAGGGAAGGAATGAGCAGTTCTTC
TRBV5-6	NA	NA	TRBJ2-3	CASSSGPQAQTDTQYF	TGTGCCAGCAGCTCCGGACCACAGGCCCAGACAGATACGCAGTATTTT
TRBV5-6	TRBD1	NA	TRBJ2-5	CASSLFWTGGPETQYF	TGTGCCAGCAGCTTGTTCTGGACAGGGGGTCCGGAGACCCAGTACTTC
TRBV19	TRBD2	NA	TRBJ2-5	CASRGAGGLETQYF	TGTGCCAGTAGAGGAGCGGGGGGGCTGGAGACCCAGTACTTC
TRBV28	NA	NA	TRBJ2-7	CASSPTSPVYEQYF	TGTGCCAGCAGTCCAACCTCTCCGGTCTACGAGCAGTACTTC
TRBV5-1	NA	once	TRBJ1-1	CASSLVGPGNTEAFF	TGCGCCAGCAGCTTGGTGGGCCCTGGGAACACTGAAGCTTTCTTT
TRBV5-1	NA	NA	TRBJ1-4	CASSLYTNEKLFF	TGCGCCAGCAGCTTGTATACTAATGAAAAACTGTTTTTT
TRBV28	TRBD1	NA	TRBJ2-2	CASSLRDRAAGELFF	TGTGCCAGCAGTCTCCGGGACAGGGCGGCCGGGGAGCTGTTTTTT
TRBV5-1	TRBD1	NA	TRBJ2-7	CASKYWTGTSYEQYF	TGCGCCAGCAAATATTGGACAGGGACCTCCTACGAGCAGTACTTC
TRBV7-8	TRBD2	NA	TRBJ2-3	CASRRTSPSTDTQYF	TGTGCCAGCAGACGGACTAGCCCCAGCACAGATACGCAGTATTTT
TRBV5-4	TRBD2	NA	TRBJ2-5	CASSLDSGGVETQYF	TGTGCCAGCAGCTTGGACAGCGGGGGGGTGGAGACCCAGTACTTC
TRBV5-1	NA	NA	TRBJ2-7	CASSLTGTTYEQYF	TGCGCCAGCAGCTTAACCGGGACAACCTACGAGCAGTACTTC
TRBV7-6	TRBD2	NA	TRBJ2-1	CASSPRLAGDASSYNEQFF	TGTGCCAGCAGCCCGAGACTAGCGGGGGACGCTAGCTCCTACAATGAGCAGTTCTTC
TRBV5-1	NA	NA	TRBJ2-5	CASSLGQAQETQYF	TGCGCCAGCAGCTTGGGTCAGGCTCAAGAGACCCAGTACTTC
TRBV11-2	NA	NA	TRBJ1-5	CASSSSAGTQPQHF	TGTGCCAGCAGCTCGAGCGCAGGGACTCAGCCCCAGCATTTT
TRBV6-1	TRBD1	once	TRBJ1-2	CASSEDQGANYGYTF	TGTGCCAGCAGTGAAGATCAGGGGGCGAACTATGGCTACACCTTC
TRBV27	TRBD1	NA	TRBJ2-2	CASSLTGATGELFF	TGTGCCAGCAGTTTGACAGGGGCCACCGGGGAGCTGTTTTTT
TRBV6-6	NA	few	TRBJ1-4	CASSSEDEKLFF	TGTGCCAGCAGTTCCGAGGATGAAAAACTGTTTTTT
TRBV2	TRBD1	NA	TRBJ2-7	CASRDSYYEQYF	TGTGCCAGTAGGGACAGCTACTACGAGCAGTACTTC
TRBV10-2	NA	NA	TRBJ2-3	CASSLQGQDTQYF	TGCGCCAGCAGTCTTCAGGGTCAGGATACGCAGTATTTT
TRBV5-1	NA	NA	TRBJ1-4	CASSREVGLNEKLFF	TGCGCCAGCAGCCGTGAGGTGGGGCTAAATGAAAAACTGTTTTTT
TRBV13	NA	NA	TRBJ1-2	CASSSTIKRQALTSYGYTF	TGTGCCAGCAGCTCCACTATAAAAAGACAGGCCCTTACCTCCTATGGCTACACCTTC
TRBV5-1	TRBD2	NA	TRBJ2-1	CASSGGTSAGNEQFF	TGCGCCAGCAGCGGGGGGACTAGCGCTGGGAATGAGCAGTTCTTC
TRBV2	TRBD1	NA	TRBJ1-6	CASSSRDRGTSVDSPLHF	TGTGCCAGCAGCAGCCGGGACAGGGGAACATCGGTCGATTCACCCCTCCACTTT
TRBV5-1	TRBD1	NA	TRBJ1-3	CASSLLDRASGNTIYF	TGCGCCAGCAGCTTGCTCGACAGGGCCTCTGGAAACACCATATATTTT
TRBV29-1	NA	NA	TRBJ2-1	CSARLASTGNEQFF	TGCAGCGCCCGACTCGCCTCGACCGGTAATGAGCAGTTCTTC
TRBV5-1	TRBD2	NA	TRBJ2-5	CASSLVGLAGVETQYF	TGCGCCAGCAGCTTAGTGGGCCTAGCGGGGGTGGAGACCCAGTACTTC
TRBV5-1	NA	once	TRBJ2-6	CASSLKISGANVLTF	TGCGCCAGCAGCTTGAAGATCTCTGGGGCCAACGTCCTGACTTTC
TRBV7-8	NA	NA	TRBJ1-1	CASSKREITIVKGNTEAFF	TGTGCCAGCAGCAAGAGAGAAATAACTATCGTGAAAGGGAACACTGAAGCTTTCTTT
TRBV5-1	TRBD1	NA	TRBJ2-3	CASSSGQGKDTQYF	TGCGCCAGCAGCTCCGGACAGGGGAAGGATACGCAGTATTTT
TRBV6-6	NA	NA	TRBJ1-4	CAAFGAVNEKLFF	TGTGCCGCCTTCGGGGCGGTTAATGAAAAACTGTTTTTT
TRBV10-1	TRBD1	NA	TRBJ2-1	CASRRQGTYNEQFF	TGCGCCAGCAGAAGACAGGGTACCTACAATGAGCAGTTCTTC
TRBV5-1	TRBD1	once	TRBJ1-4	CASTPGQGAEKLFF	TGCGCCAGCACCCCGGGACAGGGTGCTGAAAAACTGTTTTTT
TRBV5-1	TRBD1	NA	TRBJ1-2	CASSLATGGGYGYTF	TGCGCCAGCAGCTTGGCGACAGGGGGAGGCTATGGCTACACCTTC
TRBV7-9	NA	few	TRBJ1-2	CASSLRGRSIYGYTF	TGTGCCAGCAGCTTAAGAGGGAGATCGATCTATGGCTACACCTTC
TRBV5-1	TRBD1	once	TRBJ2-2	CASSLDAGGRGELFF	TGCGCCAGCAGCTTGGACGCAGGGGGCAGGGGGGAGCTGTTTTTT
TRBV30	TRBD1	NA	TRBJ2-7	CAWSTGQGTYEQYF	TGTGCCTGGAGTACGGGACAGGGGACCTACGAGCAGTACTTC
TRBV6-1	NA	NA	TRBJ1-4	CASQFRFGSEKLFF	TGTGCCAGTCAATTCCGTTTCGGGAGTGAAAAACTGTTTTTT